This T cell receptor beta chain was sequenced during a study of CD8+CD57+ T cells in acquired aplastic anemia. Study in general: Recorded DNA amounts for sorted CD4+ and CD8+ cells had an average of around 3.4 ug. Findings and caveats of the study: The study identified roughly 31 CD8+ CDR3 sequences shared by patients and controls.

The CDR3 totals 12 residues. Germline lookup yields CDR1 ENHRY and CDR2 SYGVKD. The ends were cut back, 10 bases at V and 7 bases at J, with 14 bases in the middle. The TCR beta profiling, which covered VDJ combination and CDR3 sequence, was carried out using genomic DNA as the template. MiXCR, applied by TCRdb to the reads, yields one record per CDR3 protein. The sample records some 150,000 distinct CDR3 sequences, approximately 41% being singletons. This clonotype came up many times. Its antigen is not identified. The TCR was taken from a human donor in good health, serving as a control. The chain couples TRBV10-3 to TRBJ2-1; the D gene is possibly TRBD1 (7 bases). The sample taken for sequencing was sorted CD4+, CD8+, or CD8+CD57+ T cells (not recorded which) from PBMCs. The CDR3 DNA reads as TGTGCCACAAAGACAGGGAGGAATGAGCAGTTCTTC. Its protein product is CATKTGRNEQFF.